This T cell receptor (beta chain) derives from a study of vaccination effects on CD4 cells after COVID-19. The overall study: Every participant took two doses of the BNT162b2 or mRNA-1273 vaccine. Study-wide points: The study found marked clonal contraction of infection- and vaccine-induced clones late after vaccination.

This clone occurred a few times. The antigen remains unidentified. Sequenced by immunoSEQ multiplex PCR; TCRdb stores in-frame clones only, minus some. The sample holds tens of thousands of clones, under 85% seen once. Germline V gene lookup returns CDR1 KGHSH and CDR2 LQKENI. The CDR3 totals 14 residues. V was shortened by 6 bases and J by 6 bases, with 15 bases between the two germline ends. Sequencing was preceded by expansion of antigen-specific CD4+ T cells with viral peptide pools in the ViraFEST assay. CD4+ T cell isolation took place after approximately 11 days of culture. According to the study, vaccine recipients showed no prior SARS-CoV-2 infection and negative nucleocapsid antibodies.

Here the sequenced sample was CD4+ T cells from PBMCs cultured with HCoV-NL63 spike peptides, taken before COVID-19 vaccination. The receptor was derived from a human donor who received a COVID-19 vaccine. The V call is TRBV18, the J call TRBJ1-5; TRBD1 might be the D (6 bases). CDR3 in amino acids: CASSERGASQPQHF. In DNA, the CDR3 is TGTGCCAGCTCCGAGCGGGGGGCTAGTCAGCCCCAGCATTTT.